The clone carrying this TCR beta chain was detected a few times. Antigen: not known. CD4+ naive, central memory, regulatory and stem cell-like memory cells were sorted via CD45RO/CCR7/CD25/CD127/CD95/CD27. The CDR3 is 13 residues long. Germline CDR1 reads KGHSH; CDR2 reads LQKENI. The V gene lost 4 bases and the J gene lost 4 bases, with 8 bases spanning the gap. This record comes from a study of beta chain features in type 1 diabetes. Study-wide points: Fewer insertions but more deletions were seen at VDJ junctions in type 1 diabetes patients. In cDNA sequencing, cells with high TCR expression could be over-represented. TCRB CDR3 length was moderately but significantly reduced in all four CD4+ subsets of Type 1 diabetes patients. Short templates might get an advantage during PCR, and this would be equal in patients and controls.

Expressed TCRB transcripts were sequenced after all isolated RNA was converted to cDNA. TCRdb's table, derived via immunoSEQ multiplex PCR, lists solely in-frame clones and lacks some. The repertoire holds a few hundred thousand clones, with 8% to 10% as singletons. V and J are TRBV18 and TRBJ1-5; the D gene is possibly TRBD1 (6 bases). The clonotype was recovered from a man younger than 40 with type 1 diabetes. Sequenced sample: central memory CD4+ T cells from blood. The CDR3: CASSQGGNQPQHF. As DNA, the CDR3 is TGTGCCAGCTCACAGGGGGGTAATCAGCCCCAGCATTTT.